Sequencing of this T cell receptor (beta chain) was carried out in a study of T cell responses to AZD1222 COVID-19 vaccine. The study's findings and limits: Nearly half of spike-specific TCRs reportedly target variant regions that are unmutated in the B.1.351 and B.1.1.7 variants. In a largely white British group with more females than males, clonal diversity was possibly underestimated. Only after the peak T cell response were repertoires sampled. Just a handful of people given AZD1222 tested seropositive at baseline.

Clones were sequenced by immunoSEQ multiplex PCR, and TCRdb holds only the in-frame ones, with some missing. In the table there are 150,000 to 200,000 clones, more than 80% of which are singletons. Trimming took 5 bases from V and 7 from J; bases not matched to a gene: 14. The CDR3 runs 16 residues. Looked up from germline, CDR1 is SGHTA and CDR2 is FQGNSA. Points on this clone: Its target is not known.

V gene TRBV7-2 combines with J gene TRBJ2-3, with 8 bases identical to TRBD2. This clonotype was obtained from an adult who received the MenACWY meningococcal vaccine as a control. Sequences were derived from peripheral blood, sampled 28 days after the second dose of the MenACWY control vaccine. The CDR3 here is CASSPRHGRGGNTQYF. The CDR3 DNA reads TGTGCCAGCAGCCCCCGCCACGGGAGGGGGGGTAATACGCAGTATTTT.